Listed below are T cell receptor beta chains from one sample, sequenced in a study of shared clonotypes between healthy human individuals. The table came from immunoSEQ multiplex PCR; TCRdb's copy has only in-frame clones and leaves some out. Here the sample spans nearly 2 million clones, about 95% being singletons. Source material: naive CD8+ T cells sorted from blood. The receptors originated from a man between 18 and 29 years old in good health. Both conserved end residues are part of each CDR3. Fields, in order: V gene, J gene, clone size, CDR3 protein. Expanded clones get a size class; other rows say once, few or many, or leave the size out.

TRBV19,TRBJ1-4,.,CARVHTRTGNEKLFF
TRBV5-4,TRBJ2-1,once,CAGQDGQRGGLNEQFF
TRBV2,TRBJ2-7,.,CASSRSSSGRVPGYEQYF
TRBV11-2,TRBJ2-7,.,CASRGGTGGYEQYF
TRBV11-2,TRBJ2-6,.,CASSFGSGANVLTF
TRBV6-1,TRBJ1-5,.,CASSEDRGGNQPQHF
TRBV6-1,TRBJ2-1,.,CATRRTGDNEQFF
TRBV27,TRBJ2-2,once,CASSFRAGGNTGELFF
TRBV2,TRBJ1-2,.,CASSERLGDGYTF
TRBV18,TRBJ1-1,.,CASSPSRDRGSTEAFF
TRBV6-5,TRBJ1-6,.,CASTAEGGGSPLHF
TRBV19,TRBJ1-5,.,CASSIRPGQGVNQPQHF
TRBV5-6,TRBJ2-3,.,CASSLFGSADTQYF
TRBV4-1,TRBJ2-3,.,CASSQDVGGDTDTQYF
TRBV4-1,TRBJ2-1,.,CASSQSIAASNNEQFF
TRBV13,TRBJ1-1,.,CASSLDQLNTEAFF
TRBV27,TRBJ2-2,.,CASSLGTVNTGELFF
TRBV13,TRBJ1-6,.,CASSLGLEESPLHF
TRBV19,TRBJ2-7,once,CASRGPDGSYEQYF
TRBV29-1,TRBJ2-1,.,CSVEELGGGSYNEQFF
TRBV30,TRBJ1-1,.,CAWDFAGGTEAFF
TRBV20-1,TRBJ2-5,.,CSARTEETQYF
TRBV7-2,TRBJ2-7,.,CASSITSEGEQYF
TRBV5-4,TRBJ2-5,.,CASSLGAGGPETQYF
TRBV5-6,TRBJ1-3,.,CASSTDSSGNTIYF
TRBV7-9,TRBJ1-2,.,CASSQDTVRLDGYTF
TRBV6-5,TRBJ2-3,.,CASSYSLGDTQYF
TRBV4-2,TRBJ2-5,.,CASSQGGTETQYF
TRBV7-9,TRBJ2-1,.,CASSPPYGKGSYNEQFF
TRBV10-3,TRBJ1-4,.,CAISEGFGPIGEKLFF
TRBV4-1,TRBJ2-7,.,CASSPRQGASYEQYF
TRBV7-9,TRBJ2-1,.,CASSLEFYGFNEQFF
TRBV16,TRBJ2-3,.,CASSPGQNTQYF
TRBV9,TRBJ2-1,.,CASSSLAGGYKFF
TRBV6-5,TRBJ2-1,.,CASSYSMSSYNEQFF
TRBV7-8,TRBJ1-1,.,CASSVDRGAEAFF
TRBV2,TRBJ1-1,.,CASSEYIGTEAFF
TRBV27,TRBJ2-7,.,CASSSGQGYEQYF
TRBV9,TRBJ1-1,.,CASRVLGWVNDTEAFF
TRBV5-6,TRBJ2-3,.,CASSFIWDTQYF
TRBV5-6,TRBJ2-5,.,CASSSRLQQETQYF
TRBV7-9,TRBJ2-1,.,CASSLPAGDNEQFF
TRBV7-6,TRBJ2-2,.,CASSAEGSLFPGELFF
TRBV27,TRBJ2-1,.,CASTLGGPYNEQFF
TRBV5-5,TRBJ2-7,once,CASSFLLTGSSYEQYF
TRBV11-2,TRBJ1-5,.,CASSLGAYQPQHF
TRBV4-1,TRBJ2-7,.,CASSQDGKPSYEQYF
TRBV11-3,TRBJ1-5,.,CASSPYRGNQPQHF
TRBV27,TRBJ2-7,.,CASSLSPTSGRYEQYF
TRBV29-1,TRBJ2-2,.,CSVAEITGELFF
TRBV4-1,TRBJ1-5,.,CASSQDLPGNQPQHF
TRBV30,TRBJ2-7,.,CAWSVGQSYEQYF
TRBV9,TRBJ1-4,.,CASSPRQGFNEKLFF